These T cell receptor beta chains were read from a single sample in a study of T cell responses to AZD1222 COVID-19 vaccine. Method: immunoSEQ multiplex PCR; TCRdb's copy keeps in-frame clones and lacks some. In the table there are around 20,000 clones, 84% of which are singletons. The sample here was peripheral blood, taken 28 days after the second AZD1222 dose. Source of these receptors: an adult who received the AZD1222 COVID-19 vaccine. Each CDR3 is given with its conserved first and last residue. A D gene is named only where the DNA matches it firmly. Size tells how often a clone was seen (once, few, many) or the class of an expanded clone, and some rows leave it out.

TRBV2	-	TRBJ1-1	-	14	TGTGCCAGCAGTGAAGCGCTTCTTCGGGGGCTGGCTTTCTTT	CASSEALLRGLAFF
TRBV6-5	TRBD1	TRBJ2-2	-	15	TGTGCCAGCCAACAGGCAGGGGGGAACACCGGGGAGCTGTTTTTT	CASQQAGGNTGELFF
TRBV24-1	TRBD1	TRBJ2-3	-	14	TGTGCCACCAGTGGTGGACAGGACACAGATACGCAGTATTTT	CATSGGQDTDTQYF
TRBV6-5	TRBD1	TRBJ1-4	-	14	TGTGCCAGCAGTACAGGGGGCTCTAGTGAAAAACTGTTTTTT	CASSTGGSSEKLFF
TRBV16	-	TRBJ1-3	-	16	TGTGCCAGCAGCCATGAACTACAGGGCTCTGGAAACACCATATATTTT	CASSHELQGSGNTIYF
TRBV3-1/TRBV3-2	TRBD1	TRBJ1-2	-	13	TGTGCCAGCAGCCACGAGGACAGGGATGGCTACACCTTC	CASSHEDRDGYTF
TRBV5-1	-	TRBJ2-7	-	15	TGCGCCAGCAGCTCCTCCGCCCGGGGCATCGACGAGCAGTACTTC	CASSSSARGIDEQYF
TRBV7-8	-	TRBJ1-1	-	17	TGTGCCAGCAGCTTAGAATCTAGGGGAGGCTCTAACACTGAAGCTTTCTTT	CASSLESRGGSNTEAFF
TRBV9	-	TRBJ1-6	-	15	TGTGCCAGCAGCGAAAGGACGGGTTATAATTCACCCCTCCACTTT	CASSERTGYNSPLHF
TRBV7-8	TRBD2	TRBJ2-7	-	15	TGTGCCAGCACCCGACTAGCGGGCGCGACCTACGAGCAGTACTTC	CASTRLAGATYEQYF
TRBV5-6	-	TRBJ2-7	-	15	TGTGCCAGCAGCTTGGCACTAGCTGTGGGGTACGAGCAGTACTTC	CASSLALAVGYEQYF
TRBV19	TRBD1	TRBJ1-5	-	15	TGTGCCAGTAGTCCCCCGGGACAGGCCATCCAGACCCAGCATTTT	CASSPPGQAIQTQHF
TRBV11-2	-	TRBJ2-7	-	14	TGTGCCAGCAGCCTAAGTCCGGGTAGCTACGAGCAGTACTTC	CASSLSPGSYEQYF
TRBV19	-	TRBJ1-5	few	15	TGTGCCAGTAGTATAGCTGGGTCTAGCAATCAGCCCCAGCATTTT	CASSIAGSSNQPQHF
TRBV11-3	TRBD2	TRBJ2-3	-	18	TGTGCCAGCAGCTTATCGATTAGCGGGCTTATAGGAACAGATACGCAGTATTTT	CASSLSISGLIGTDTQYF
TRBV7-2	-	TRBJ2-7	few	14	TGTGCCAGCAGCCCGTTTCGGGCCCCCTACGAGCAGTACTTC	CASSPFRAPYEQYF
TRBV5-1	-	TRBJ2-7	-	13	TGCGCCAGCAGCTTGGGTTTGGGTTACGAGCAGTACTTC	CASSLGLGYEQYF
TRBV18	-	TRBJ1-3	-	15	TGTGCCAGCTCACCAACGGGGGGCGTTGGAAACACCATATATTTT	CASSPTGGVGNTIYF
TRBV19	-	TRBJ1-3	-	14	TGTGCCAGTAGTTCCCAATGGAGTGGAAACACCATATATTTT	CASSSQWSGNTIYF
TRBV4-2	TRBD1	TRBJ1-1	once	14	TGTGCCAGCAGCCGCAGGGGGGGGAACACTGAAGCTTTCTTT	CASSRRGGNTEAFF
TRBV7-9	-	TRBJ1-2	-	16	TGTGCCAGCTCCTTTGGGGGGTCGTCTCCCATCTTGGGCTACACCTTC	CASSFGGSSPILGYTF
TRBV19	-	TRBJ1-2	-	13	TGTGCCAGTAGTACCAACCTCGACGATGGCTACACCTTC	CASSTNLDDGYTF
TRBV3-1/TRBV3-2	TRBD1	TRBJ1-2	-	16	TGTGCCAGCAGCTTAAAGCAGACAGGGGGCAAGGGTGGCTACACCTTC	CASSLKQTGGKGGYTF
TRBV14	-	TRBJ2-7	-	12	TGTGCCAGCAGCCAAGCCCAGGGGGGTGAGGACTTC	CASSQAQGGEDF